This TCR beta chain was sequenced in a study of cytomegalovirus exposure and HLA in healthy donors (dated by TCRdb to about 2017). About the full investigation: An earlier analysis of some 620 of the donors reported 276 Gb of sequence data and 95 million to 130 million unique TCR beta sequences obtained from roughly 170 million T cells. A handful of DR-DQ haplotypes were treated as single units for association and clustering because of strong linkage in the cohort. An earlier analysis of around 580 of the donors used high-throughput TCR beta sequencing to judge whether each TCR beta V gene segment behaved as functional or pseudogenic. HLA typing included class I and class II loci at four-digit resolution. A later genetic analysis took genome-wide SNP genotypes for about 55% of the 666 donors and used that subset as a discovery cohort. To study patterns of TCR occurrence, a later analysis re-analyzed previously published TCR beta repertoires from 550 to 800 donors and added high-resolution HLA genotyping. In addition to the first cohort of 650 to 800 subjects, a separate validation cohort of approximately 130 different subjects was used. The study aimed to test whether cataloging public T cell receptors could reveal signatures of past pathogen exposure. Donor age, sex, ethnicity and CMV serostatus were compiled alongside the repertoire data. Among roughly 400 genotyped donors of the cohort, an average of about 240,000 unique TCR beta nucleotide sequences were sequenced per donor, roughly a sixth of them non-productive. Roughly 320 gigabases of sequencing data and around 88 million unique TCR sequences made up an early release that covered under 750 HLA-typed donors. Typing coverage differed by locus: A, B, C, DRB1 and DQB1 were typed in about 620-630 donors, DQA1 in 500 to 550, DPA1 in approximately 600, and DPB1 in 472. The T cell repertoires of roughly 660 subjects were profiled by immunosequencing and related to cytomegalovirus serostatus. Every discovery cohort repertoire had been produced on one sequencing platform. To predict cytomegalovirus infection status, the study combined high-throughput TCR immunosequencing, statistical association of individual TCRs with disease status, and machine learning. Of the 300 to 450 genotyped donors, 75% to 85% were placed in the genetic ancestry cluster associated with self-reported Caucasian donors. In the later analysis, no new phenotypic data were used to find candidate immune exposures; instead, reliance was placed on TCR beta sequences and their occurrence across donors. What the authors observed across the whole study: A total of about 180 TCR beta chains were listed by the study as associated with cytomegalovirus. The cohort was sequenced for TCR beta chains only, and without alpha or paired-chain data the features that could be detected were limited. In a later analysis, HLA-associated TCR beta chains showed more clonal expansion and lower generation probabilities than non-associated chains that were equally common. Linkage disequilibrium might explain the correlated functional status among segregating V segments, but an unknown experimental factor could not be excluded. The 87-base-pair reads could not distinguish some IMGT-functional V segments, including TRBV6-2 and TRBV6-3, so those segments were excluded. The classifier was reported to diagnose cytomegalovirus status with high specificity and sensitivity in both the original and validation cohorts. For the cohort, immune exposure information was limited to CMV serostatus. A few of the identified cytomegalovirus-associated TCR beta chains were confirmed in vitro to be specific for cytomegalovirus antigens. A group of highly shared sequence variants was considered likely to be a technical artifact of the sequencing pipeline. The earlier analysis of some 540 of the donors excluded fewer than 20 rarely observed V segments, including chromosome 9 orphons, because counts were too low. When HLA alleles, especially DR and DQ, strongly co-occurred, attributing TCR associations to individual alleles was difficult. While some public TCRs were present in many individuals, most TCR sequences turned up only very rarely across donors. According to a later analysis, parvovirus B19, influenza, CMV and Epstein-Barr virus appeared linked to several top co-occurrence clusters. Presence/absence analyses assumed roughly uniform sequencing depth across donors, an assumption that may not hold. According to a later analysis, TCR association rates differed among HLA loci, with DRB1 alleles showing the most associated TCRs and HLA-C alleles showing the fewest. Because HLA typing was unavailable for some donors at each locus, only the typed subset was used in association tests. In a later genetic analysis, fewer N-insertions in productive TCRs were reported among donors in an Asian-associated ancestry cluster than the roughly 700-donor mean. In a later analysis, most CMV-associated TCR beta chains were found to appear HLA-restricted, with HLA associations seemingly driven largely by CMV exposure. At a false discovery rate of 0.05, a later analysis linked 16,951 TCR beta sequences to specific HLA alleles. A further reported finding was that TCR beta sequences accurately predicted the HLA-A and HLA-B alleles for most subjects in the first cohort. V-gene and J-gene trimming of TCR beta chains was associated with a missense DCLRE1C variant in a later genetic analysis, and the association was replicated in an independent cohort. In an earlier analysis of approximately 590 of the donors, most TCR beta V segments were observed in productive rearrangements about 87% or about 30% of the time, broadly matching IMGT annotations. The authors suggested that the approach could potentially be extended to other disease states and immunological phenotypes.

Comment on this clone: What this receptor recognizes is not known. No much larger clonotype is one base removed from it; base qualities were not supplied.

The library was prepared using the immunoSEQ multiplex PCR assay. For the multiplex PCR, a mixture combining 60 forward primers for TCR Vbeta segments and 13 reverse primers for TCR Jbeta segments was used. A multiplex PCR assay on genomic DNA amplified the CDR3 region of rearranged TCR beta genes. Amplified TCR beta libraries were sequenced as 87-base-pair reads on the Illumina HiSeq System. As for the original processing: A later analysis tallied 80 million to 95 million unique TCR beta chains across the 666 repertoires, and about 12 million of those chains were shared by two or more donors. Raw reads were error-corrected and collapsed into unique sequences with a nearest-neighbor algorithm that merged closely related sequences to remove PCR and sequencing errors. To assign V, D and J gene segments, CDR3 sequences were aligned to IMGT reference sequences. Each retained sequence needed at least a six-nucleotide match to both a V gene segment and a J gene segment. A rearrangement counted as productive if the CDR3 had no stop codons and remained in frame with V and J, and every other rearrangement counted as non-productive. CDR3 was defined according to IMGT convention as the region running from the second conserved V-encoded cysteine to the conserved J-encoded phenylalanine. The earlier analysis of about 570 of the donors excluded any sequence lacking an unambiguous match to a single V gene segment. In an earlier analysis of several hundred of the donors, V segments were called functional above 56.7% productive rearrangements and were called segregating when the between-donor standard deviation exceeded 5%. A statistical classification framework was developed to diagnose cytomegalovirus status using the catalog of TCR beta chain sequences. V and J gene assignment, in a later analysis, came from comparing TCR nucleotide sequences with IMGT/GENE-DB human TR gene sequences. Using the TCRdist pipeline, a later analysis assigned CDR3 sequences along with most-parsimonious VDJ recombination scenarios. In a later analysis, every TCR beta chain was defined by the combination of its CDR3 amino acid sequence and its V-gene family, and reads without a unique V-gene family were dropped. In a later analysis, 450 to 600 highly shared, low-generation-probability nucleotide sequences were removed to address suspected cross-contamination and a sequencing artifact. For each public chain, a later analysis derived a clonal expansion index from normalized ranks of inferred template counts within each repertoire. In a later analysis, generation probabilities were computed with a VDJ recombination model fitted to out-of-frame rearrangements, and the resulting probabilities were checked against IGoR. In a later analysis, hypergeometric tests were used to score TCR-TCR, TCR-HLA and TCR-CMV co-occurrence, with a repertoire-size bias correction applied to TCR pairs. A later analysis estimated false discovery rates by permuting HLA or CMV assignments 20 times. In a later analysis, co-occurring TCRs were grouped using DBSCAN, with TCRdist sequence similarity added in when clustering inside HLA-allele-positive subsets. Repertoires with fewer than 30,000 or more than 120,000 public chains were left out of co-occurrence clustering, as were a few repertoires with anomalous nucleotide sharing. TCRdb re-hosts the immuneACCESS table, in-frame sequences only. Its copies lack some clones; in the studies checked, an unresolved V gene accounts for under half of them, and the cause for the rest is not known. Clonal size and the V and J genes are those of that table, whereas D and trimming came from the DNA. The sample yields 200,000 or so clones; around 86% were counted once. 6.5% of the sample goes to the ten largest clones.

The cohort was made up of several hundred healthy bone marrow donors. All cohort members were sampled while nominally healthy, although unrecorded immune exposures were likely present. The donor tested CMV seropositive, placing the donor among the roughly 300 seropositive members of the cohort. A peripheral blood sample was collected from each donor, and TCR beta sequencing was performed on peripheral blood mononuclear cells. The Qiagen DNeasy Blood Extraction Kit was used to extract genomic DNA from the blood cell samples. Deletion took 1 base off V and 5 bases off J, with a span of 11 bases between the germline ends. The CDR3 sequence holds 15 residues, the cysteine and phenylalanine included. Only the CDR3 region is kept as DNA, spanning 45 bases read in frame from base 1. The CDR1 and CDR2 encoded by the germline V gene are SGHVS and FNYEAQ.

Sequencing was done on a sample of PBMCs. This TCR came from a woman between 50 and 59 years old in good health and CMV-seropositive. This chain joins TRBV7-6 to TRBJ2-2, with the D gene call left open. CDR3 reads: CASSLGGSGTGELFF. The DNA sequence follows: TGTGCCAGCAGCTTAGGAGGATCTGGGACCGGGGAGCTGTTTTTT.